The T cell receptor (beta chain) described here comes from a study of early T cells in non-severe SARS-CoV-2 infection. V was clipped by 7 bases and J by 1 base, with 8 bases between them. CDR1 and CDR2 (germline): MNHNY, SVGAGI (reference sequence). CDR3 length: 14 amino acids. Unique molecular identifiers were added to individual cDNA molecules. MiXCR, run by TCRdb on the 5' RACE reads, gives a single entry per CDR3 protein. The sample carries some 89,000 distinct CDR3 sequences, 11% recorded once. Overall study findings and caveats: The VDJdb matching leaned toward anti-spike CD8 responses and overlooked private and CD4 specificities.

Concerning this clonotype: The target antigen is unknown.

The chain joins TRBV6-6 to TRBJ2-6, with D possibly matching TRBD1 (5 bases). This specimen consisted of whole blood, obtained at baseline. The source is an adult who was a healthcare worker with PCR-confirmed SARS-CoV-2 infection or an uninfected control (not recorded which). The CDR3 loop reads CASNDRSGANVLTF. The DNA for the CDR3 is TGTGCCAGCAACGACAGATCTGGGGCCAACGTCCTGACTTTC.